These T cell receptor beta chains were read from a single sample in a study of regulatory T cells in long-lasting Graves disease. One entry per CDR3 protein, called by TCRdb with MiXCR from the multiplex PCR reads. This sample has 440,000 or so distinct CDR3 sequences, with roughly 17% found just once. These sequences were also reported in another study, on T cells in Graves' hyperthyroidism and ophthalmopathy.

The material sequenced was peripheral blood mononuclear cells (PBMCs), taken at new diagnosis, from a patient treated with antithyroid drugs. These receptors were obtained from a woman aged 25 to 39 with Graves disease. CDR3s include the opening cysteine and the closing phenylalanine or tryptophan. Fields, in order: clone size, D gene, J gene, V gene, CDR3 DNA, CDR3 protein. D genes are given only for firm matches. The size of a clone is reported for some rows only, either as once, few or many, or as a class for expanded clones.

NA,NA,TRBJ1-1,TRBV6-2/TRBV6-3,TGTGCCAGCAGTTACCGAACCGACAGGAGGATCTCTGAAGCTTTCTTT,CASSYRTDRRISEAFF
few,TRBD1,TRBJ1-1,TRBV9,TGTGCCAGCAGCGTAGGTGGGACAGGGACGGCGGCTTTCTTT,CASSVGGTGTAAFF
NA,TRBD1,TRBJ2-1,TRBV4-1,TGCGCCAGCAGCCAAGAGCGGACAGGGCATGAGCAGTTCTTC,CASSQERTGHEQFF
many,NA,TRBJ1-2,TRBV28,TGTGCCAGCAGTTTCCAGGGTCTTTATGGCTACACCTTC,CASSFQGLYGYTF
NA,TRBD1,TRBJ2-2,TRBV25-1,TGTGCCAGCAGTGAAGGCGTTTGGCAGGGGGCGAACACCGGGGAGCTGTTTTTT,CASSEGVWQGANTGELFF
many,NA,TRBJ2-7,TRBV30,TGTGCCTGCCAGGGGCTCGTATCCTACGAGCAGTACTTC,CACQGLVSYEQYF
few,NA,TRBJ1-4,TRBV5-5,TGTGCCAGCAGGCCGGATTATCTAGGGTCAACTAATGAAAAACTGTTTTTT,CASRPDYLGSTNEKLFF
many,NA,TRBJ2-7,TRBV12-3/TRBV12-4,TGTGCCAGCAGCAGAGGGGAGGGACACTCCTACGAGCAGTACTTC,CASSRGEGHSYEQYF
many,NA,TRBJ2-3,TRBV5-4,TGTGCCAGCAGCTTGGGGGCGGGTGTGGGTACGCAGTATTTT,CASSLGAGVGTQYF
NA,TRBD2,TRBJ2-5,TRBV24-1,TGTGCCACCAGCGACGGGGGGGAAGAGACCCAGTACTTC,CATSDGGEETQYF
NA,TRBD2,TRBJ2-3,TRBV13,TGTGCCTTCTCCGGAAGCGGGAGTACAGATACGCAGTATTTT,CAFSGSGSTDTQYF
many,TRBD1,TRBJ2-1,TRBV7-2,TGTGCCAGCAGCTTGAATGACAGGGCGGGTGAGCAGTTCTTC,CASSLNDRAGEQFF
many,TRBD2,TRBJ2-7,TRBV7-9,TGTGCCAGCAGCTCCGCGGGGGCTAGCGGGAGTGTCTACGAGCAGTACTTC,CASSSAGASGSVYEQYF
NA,NA,TRBJ1-4,TRBV7-9,TGTGCCTCTCGGGAACCAACTAATGAAAAACTGTTTTTT,CASREPTNEKLFF
many,NA,TRBJ2-1,TRBV2,TGTGCCAGCAGTGATGGGGGCCTTAGGGTCAATGAGCAGTTCTTC,CASSDGGLRVNEQFF
NA,NA,TRBJ2-1,TRBV28,TGTGCCAGCAGTTCATTCTGGACTACAGACAATGAGCAGTTCTTC,CASSSFWTTDNEQFF
many,TRBD1,TRBJ2-5,TRBV28,TGTGCCAGCAGTTTGGGACAGGGGCTAATTGAGACCCAGTACTTC,CASSLGQGLIETQYF
NA,NA,TRBJ2-7,TRBV7-3,TGTGCCAGCAGCTCCACTCGAAGAGGGGAGCAGTACTTC,CASSSTRRGEQYF
NA,TRBD2,TRBJ2-7,TRBV29-1,TGCAGCGTACTTAGCGGGACTACCTACGAGCAGTACTTC,CSVLSGTTYEQYF
NA,NA,TRBJ1-2,TRBV29-1,TGCAGCGTTGGAAGGCAGGGCAACTATGGCTACACCTTC,CSVGRQGNYGYTF
few,TRBD1,TRBJ2-7,TRBV27,TGTGCCAGCAGTTGGGGGACAGGGGGCGACGAGCAGTACTTC,CASSWGTGGDEQYF
few,TRBD1,TRBJ1-1,TRBV15,TGTGCCACCAGCACTGCGGGACAGGGGAAGACTGAAGCTTTCTTT,CATSTAGQGKTEAFF
NA,NA,TRBJ2-2,TRBV5-4,TGTGCCAGCAGGCCCGGGACTCCCGACACCGGGGAGCTGTTTTTT,CASRPGTPDTGELFF
NA,NA,TRBJ2-5,TRBV6-2/TRBV6-3,TGTGCCAGCAGTGCGCGGGGCTCTGAGACCCAGTACTTC,CASSARGSETQYF
NA,TRBD1,TRBJ2-5,TRBV28,TGTGCCAGCTTTACAGGGGGCCTACAGACCCAGTACTTC,CASFTGGLQTQYF
NA,NA,TRBJ2-1,TRBV13,TGTGCCAGCAGCGCCGGGACGGGGAACAATGAGCAGTTCTTC,CASSAGTGNNEQFF
many,NA,TRBJ2-7,TRBV6-1,TGTGCCAGCACCTCCCCTGGGGGTCTTCGGTACTTC,CASTSPGGLRYF
NA,NA,TRBJ1-2,TRBV4-1,TGCGCCAGCAGCCAACATGACGGGGTAGTAGGGTATGGCTACACCTTC,CASSQHDGVVGYGYTF
many,TRBD2,TRBJ2-1,TRBV4-1,TGCGCCAGCAGCCACCTAGCGGGAGGGTTAGGTGAGCAGTTCTTC,CASSHLAGGLGEQFF
NA,NA,TRBJ1-1,TRBV2,TGTGCCAGCAGAATGTACGCTGAAGCTATCTTT,CASRMYAEAIF
many,NA,TRBJ2-5,TRBV18,TGTGCCAGCTCACCAGGGGCAAGCCAAGAGACCCAGTACTTC,CASSPGASQETQYF
few,TRBD1,TRBJ1-2,TRBV2,TGTGCCAGCAGTGTGACAGGGAAAGGCTATGGCTACACCTTC,CASSVTGKGYGYTF
many,NA,TRBJ1-2,TRBV28,TGTGCCAGCAGTGAACAGGCCTATGGCTACACCTTC,CASSEQAYGYTF
many,NA,TRBJ1-2,TRBV15,TGTGCCACCAGCAGAGGTTGGACAGACAATGGCTACACCTTC,CATSRGWTDNGYTF
many,TRBD2,TRBJ2-1,TRBV7-8,TGTGCCAGCAGCCCGCCTTACGGGACTAGCGGGAGGCGATACAATGAGCAGTTCTTC,CASSPPYGTSGRRYNEQFF
NA,TRBD1,TRBJ2-3,TRBV24-1,TGTGCCACCAGTGATTCCGGGACAGGGGGCGATACGCAGTATTTT,CATSDSGTGGDTQYF
many,NA,TRBJ2-7,TRBV2,TGTGCCAGCGCGGTGAGCTCCTACGAGCAGTACTTC,CASAVSSYEQYF
many,NA,TRBJ2-3,TRBV6-2/TRBV6-3,TGTGCCAGCAGTTACTCGGACTTCAAGGATACGCAGTATTTT,CASSYSDFKDTQYF
many,NA,TRBJ2-5,TRBV5-5,TGTGCCAGCAGCCTCCAGGCTGGCAGCAAAGAGACCCAGTACTTC,CASSLQAGSKETQYF
many,NA,TRBJ1-5,TRBV12-3/TRBV12-4,TGTGCCAGCAGCCCTCAGTTAGGAGGCAATCAGCCCCAGCATTTT,CASSPQLGGNQPQHF
many,NA,TRBJ1-1,TRBV2,TGTGCCAGCAGTGAAGCGTCAAGCACTGAAGCTTTCTTT,CASSEASSTEAFF
NA,TRBD2,TRBJ2-1,TRBV6-1,TGTGCCAGCAGTGAACTAGCGGGAGGGCCGCGGCTTGAGCAGTTCTTC,CASSELAGGPRLEQFF
many,TRBD2,TRBJ2-3,TRBV28,TGTGCCAGCAGTTCAGGGAGGGGTACGCAGTATTTT,CASSSGRGTQYF
many,NA,TRBJ2-3,TRBV27,TGTGCCAGCAGTTTGAGTTGGGAGACATCAGATACGCAGTATTTT,CASSLSWETSDTQYF
once,NA,TRBJ1-1,TRBV6-1,TGTGCCAGCAGTGAATCTTTGGAGGACACTGAAGCTTTCTTT,CASSESLEDTEAFF
NA,NA,TRBJ2-7,TRBV6-2/TRBV6-3,TGTGCCAGCAGCTCCCGGACCGCTAGGAGCTCCTACGAGCAGTACTTC,CASSSRTARSSYEQYF
few,TRBD2,TRBJ2-1,TRBV7-8,TGTGCCAGCACCCCTTATGATAGCGGGACGCCACACAATGAGCAGTTCTTC,CASTPYDSGTPHNEQFF
many,NA,TRBJ2-4,TRBV2,TGTGCCAGCACCCCCTGGGAAACCAAAAACATTCAGTACTTC,CASTPWETKNIQYF
NA,TRBD2,TRBJ2-5,TRBV11-2,TGTGCCAGCAGCTTAGCCCCGGGACTAGCGGGAGAACCCCACTTC,CASSLAPGLAGEPHF
many,TRBD1,TRBJ1-2,TRBV13,TGTGCCAGCAGCGACAGGGGCGCGCACGGCTACACCTTC,CASSDRGAHGYTF
many,NA,TRBJ2-7,TRBV29-1,TGCAGCGCCCTGACGGGTGAGCAGTACTTC,CSALTGEQYF
NA,TRBD2,TRBJ2-2,TRBV29-1,TGCAGCGTCTATGGCCGGACTAGCGGGGATTACACCGGGGAGCTGTTTTTT,CSVYGRTSGDYTGELFF
many,NA,TRBJ2-1,TRBV2,TGTGCCAGCAGGTTGGAGGTCGGAACATTCAATGAGCAGTTCTTC,CASRLEVGTFNEQFF
many,NA,TRBJ2-7,TRBV6-1,TGTGCCAGCGCCGAGGAAGCTCCTCCCTACGAGCAGTACTTC,CASAEEAPPYEQYF
many,NA,TRBJ1-1,TRBV6-2/TRBV6-3,TGTGCCAGCAGTTACTCCGACAGCTTTAACACTGAAGCTTTCTTT,CASSYSDSFNTEAFF
many,TRBD2,TRBJ2-5,TRBV18,TGTGCCAGCTCACCATTGGCGACTAGCGGGACGGAGACCCAGTACTTC,CASSPLATSGTETQYF
many,NA,TRBJ2-3,TRBV6-1,TGTGCCAGCAGTGCCGGGAGAGGCACAGATACGCAGTATTTT,CASSAGRGTDTQYF